This T cell receptor beta chain was sequenced during a study of cytotoxic CD8 clonotypes in ibrutinib-treated CLL. About the research overall: Response specimens were obtained following a median treatment duration of about 12 months, with a range of 6 to 36.

A remark on this clone: The antigen remains undetermined.

The source of roughly 1.9 micrograms of genomic DNA for TCR beta libraries was cryopreserved PBMCs. The study's findings and limits: Baseline levels of clonality went above those of age-matched healthy donors and moved with circulating CD8+ T-cell counts. The clonality went up when patients responded to ibrutinib and dropped back toward baseline at progression.

The assay was immunoSEQ multiplex PCR, and TCRdb's table has in-frame clones only and misses some. Of roughly 200,000 clones in the sample, more than 65% were seen once. The CDR3 covers 13 residues. The V gene lost 6 bases and the J gene lost 4 bases, with 12 bases spanning the gap. CDR1 MDHEN and CDR2 SYDVKM come from the germline V gene. This clonotype was obtained from a human donor with chronic lymphocytic leukemia. The material sequenced was PBMCs, taken after 12 months of ibrutinib treatment. This chain joins TRBV28 and TRBJ1-2; possible D gene TRBD1, 5 bases. This CDR3 is CASSRDGIYGYTF. In DNA form, the CDR3 reads TGTGCCAGCAGCCGGGACGGCATCTATGGCTACACCTTC.